This record looks at one TCR beta chain sequence and its context. TCR beta CDR3 region amplification was performed from RNA transcripts. The HTBI primer set drove a first-round RT-PCR of the TCR CDR3. TCRdb passed the multiplex PCR reads through MiXCR, listing each CDR3 protein once. The repertoire includes some 570,000 distinct CDR3 sequences, 14% of them detected once, and more than 6% sits in the top ten. The sample comes from a study of T cells in Graves' hyperthyroidism and ophthalmopathy. The wider study: Peripheral blood draws took place at initial diagnosis, ahead of any treatment.

The V and J ends lost 1 base and 5 bases, in that order; junction bases with no gene match: 6. CDR3 length: 16 amino acids. CDR1 and CDR2 (germline): LNHDA, SQIVND (reference sequence). The genes are TRBV19 and TRBJ1-5, with TRBD1 identical over 9 bases. This TCR was sampled from a woman under 30 with Graves' ophthalmopathy. Material for sequencing was blood. The chain's CDR3 is CASSIGGQGPYQPQHF. CDR3 in DNA: TGTGCCAGTAGTATAGGGGGACAGGGTCCTTATCAGCCCCAGCATTTT.